This T cell receptor (beta chain) was identified in a study of shared clonotypes between healthy human individuals. Everyone who donated was a Caucasian adult who lived in Nashville, Tennessee. The study, taken as a whole, reports: Naive CD4 clonotype sharing across a few donors was around 5%.

As to this clone: No antigen is known for it.

The junction had 8 bases not matched to a gene; V was cut back by 7 bases and J by 1 base. Germline CDR1 and CDR2: SQVTM and ANQGSEA. This CDR3 spans 14 amino acids. Authors' analysis steps: For the immunoSEQ data, sequences were junction-only without quality scores, so filtering differed. The protocol was immunoSEQ multiplex PCR, while the TCRdb copy is restricted to in-frame clones and leaves out a portion. The V and J calls and clone size were taken over from that table, and D and trimming were inferred from the DNA. The repertoire consists of about 1 million clones, with around 75% occurring once and the leading ten covering about 1.5%.

The receptor comes from a man aged 18 to 35 in good health. The J gene is TRBJ2-3, the V gene TRBV29-1; 7 nucleotides agree with TRBD2. The specimen was memory CD4+ T cells sorted from blood. Subset: CD45RA-negative fraction. The CDR3 protein is CSAPGGLGTDTQYF. CDR3 bases: TGCAGCGCCCCCGGGGGGTTGGGCACAGATACGCAGTATTTT.